The rows below give T cell receptor beta chains drawn from one sample of a study of T cells in Graves' hyperthyroidism and ophthalmopathy. TCRdb reprocessed the multiplex PCR reads with MiXCR, giving one entry per CDR3 protein. The table records approximately 610,000 distinct CDR3 sequences, approximately 15% of them present only once. The sequenced sample was blood. The receptors were sampled from a woman between 40 and 50 years old with Graves' ophthalmopathy. Both conserved end residues are part of each CDR3. The D gene is left open where the match is weak. Clone size is stated in some rows and not others, as once, few, many or a class when expanded.

j_call | v_call | clone_size | cdr3_length | d_call | cdr3_nt | cdr3_aa
TRBJ2-7 | TRBV18 | few | 16 | TRBD2 | TGTGCCAGCTCACCCCGACTAGCGGGAGAAAACTACGAGCAGTACTTC | CASSPRLAGENYEQYF
TRBJ2-5 | TRBV24-1 | many | 16 | TRBD2 | TGTGCCACCAGTGAACCACTAGCGGGAGGACAAGAGACCCAGTACTTC | CATSEPLAGGQETQYF
TRBJ2-7 | TRBV7-2 | many | 12 | . | TGTGCCAGCAGCCCTAGATCCTACGAGCAGTACTTC | CASSPRSYEQYF
TRBJ1-5 | TRBV19 | many | 16 | . | TGTGCCAGTAGTATCACCACCAGGCTCTGGCATCAGCCCCAGCATTTT | CASSITTRLWHQPQHF
TRBJ1-6 | TRBV30 | few | 14 | TRBD1 | TGTGCCTGGAGACAGGGGGCCTATAATTCACCCCTCCACTTT | CAWRQGAYNSPLHF
TRBJ1-2 | TRBV28 | few | 13 | . | TGTGCCAGCAGTTCCGTATGGGACTATGGCTACACCTTC | CASSSVWDYGYTF
TRBJ1-1 | TRBV30 | few | 12 | TRBD1 | TGTGCCCGGGACAGGGGTGGTCCTGAAGCTTTCTTT | CARDRGGPEAFF
TRBJ2-5 | TRBV25-1 | many | 12 | TRBD1 | TGTGCCAGCCCGGACAGGAAAGAGACCCAGTACTTC | CASPDRKETQYF
TRBJ1-6 | TRBV7-3 | few | 11 | . | TGTGCCAGCACCTATTGGGGGGCCCTCCACTTT | CASTYWGALHF
TRBJ1-2 | TRBV19 | many | 11 | . | TGTGCCAGTAGTGGATCATATGGCTACACCTTC | CASSGSYGYTF
TRBJ2-5 | TRBV19 | . | 15 | . | TGTGCCACCGCAACGCCTGGAGCCTTGCAGGGGACCCAGTACTTC | CATATPGALQGTQYF
TRBJ2-7 | TRBV3-1 | . | 15 | TRBD2 | TGTGCCAGCAGCCGGGGACTAGCGGGCTTATACGAGCAGTACTTC | CASSRGLAGLYEQYF
TRBJ2-7 | TRBV2 | many | 16 | TRBD1 | TGTGCCAGCAGTAACCAAAGACAGGGGACTTACCACGAGCAGTACTTC | CASSNQRQGTYHEQYF
TRBJ2-7 | TRBV20-1 | . | 14 | TRBD1 | TGCAGTGCTAGATGGGACAGGGGGCGACGCGAGCAGTACTTC | CSARWDRGRREQYF
TRBJ2-7 | TRBV7-2 | . | 15 | TRBD1 | TGTGCCAGCAGCCACGGGGACAGGGCTTCCTCCGGGCAGTACTTC | CASSHGDRASSGQYF
TRBJ1-5 | TRBV6-1 | many | 13 | . | TGTGCCAGCGTGTCGGGAAGCAATCAGCCCCAGCATTTT | CASVSGSNQPQHF
TRBJ2-7 | TRBV29-1 | many | 13 | . | TGCAGCGTTGAAGACCCCGTGGTGGACGAGCAGTACTTC | CSVEDPVVDEQYF